This T cell receptor beta chain came from a study of blood T cell repertoires in COVID-19. Study-wide background: Spain, Italy and the United States supplied samples that represented acute and convalescent COVID-19. PBMCs, B-cell-depleted T cells, or T cells were the source of the cDNA or gDNA that made up the material.

Original processing methods: Reference gene primer amplification in the assay estimated nucleated cell counts. Profiling relied on immunoSEQ multiplex PCR, and the TCRdb table lists in-frame clones only, not all of them. The D gene and trimming were derived from the DNA, and the V and J assignments and clone size from that table. The sample comprises fewer than 250,000 clones, 65% to 90% of which are singletons, and approximately 4.5% rests with the top ten. The clonotype comes from a woman aged 70 to 79 with acute or convalescent COVID-19. The sequenced sample was peripheral blood.

The CDR3 sequence is CASSSPGNTEAFF. The CDR3 DNA reads TGTGCCAGCAGCTCCCCCGGGAACACTGAAGCTTTCTTT. V gene TRBV7-8 combines with J gene TRBJ1-1; D not certain. The CDR3 has 13 residues. The germline CDR1 and CDR2 sequences are SGHVS and FQNEAQ. V was trimmed by 4 bases and J by 1 base, leaving 7 bases between them.